This T cell receptor (beta chain) was documented in a study of early stage breast cancer tumors. Study outcomes and limitations: Bulk DNA sequencing of unsorted cells missed chain pairing and markers.

Concerning this clone: The antigen is not known.

The V gene's germline CDR1 is MRHNA and CDR2 SNTAGT. With 5 bases removed from V and 3 bases from J, the gap between germline ends came to 12 bases. The length of the CDR3 is 14 residues. TCRdb keeps only in-frame clones here, not all; method: immunoSEQ multiplex PCR. In the table there are about 28,000 clones, 50% to 75% of which are singletons. The receptor was derived from a person aged 45-60 years with breast cancer. Sequenced: breast tumor tissue. V is TRBV6-4 and J is TRBJ2-3; D perhaps matches TRBD1 (5 bases). CDR3 nucleotides: TGTGCCAGCAGTTACACCCCAGGGACAGATACGCAGTATTTT. Translation gives CASSYTPGTDTQYF.